This TCR beta chain comes out of a study of tumor-infiltrating lymphocytes in primary liver carcinoma. Study in general: Subjects consisted of male and female patients aged 30 to 69 years.

From unsorted bulk tissue weighing roughly 17-31 mg, DNA and RNA were co-extracted. CDR3 length: 14 amino acids. Trimming took off 6 bases at V and 7 bases at J, with 16 bases between the two ends. Looked up from germline, CDR1 is MDHEN and CDR2 is SYDVKM. This clonotype was found once. Its specificity is not known. Study outcomes and limitations: Paired tumor-adjacent and tumor-blood samples overlapped less than tumor region pairs did.

The input was roughly 0.5 ug total RNA; TCR beta cDNA was made from it with a constant-region primer. Library construction for TCR beta comprised three nested multiplex PCR rounds performed with slightly modified ARM-PCR. Rounds one and two of PCR, each of about 10 cycles, were primed with TRBV1-TRBV30 forward primers and a C-beta reverse primer. TCRdb reprocessed the multiplex PCR reads via MiXCR and lists one record per CDR3 protein. The sample lists approximately 37,000 distinct CDR3 sequences, roughly four fifths occurring once. This clonotype was sampled from a man between 35 and 55 years old with primary liver carcinoma and hepatitis B virus infection. The chain recombines TRBV28 with TRBJ1-5; tentative D call: TRBD1 (6 bases). Sample: liver tumor tissue from sampling region 4. Described subset: tumor region T4, right-lateral pole. The CDR3 loop is CASRFTGSTQPQHF. Written as DNA, the CDR3 is TGTGCCAGCAGGTTCACAGGGTCGACCCAGCCCCAGCATTTT.